The clone carrying this T cell receptor beta chain was recorded only once. Its target is not known. V lost 6 bases to trimming and J lost 6 bases, with 29 bases between them. The CDR3 has 18 residues. Germline V gene lookup returns CDR1 MNHEY and CDR2 SMNVEV (reference sequence). These data come from a study of cytomegalovirus exposure and HLA in healthy donors. Study details: Earlier work reported about 110 million unique TCR beta sequences from 150 million to 200 million T cells. HLA-typed donors were the source of approximately 80 million unique TCRs held in an early data release. Findings and limits, study-wide: Most CMV-associated TCR beta chains appeared HLA-restricted in a later analysis.

In the PCR, 60 Vbeta and 13 Jbeta primers were used. Clones were sequenced by immunoSEQ multiplex PCR, and TCRdb holds only the in-frame ones, with some missing. The sample contains over 150,000 clones, 75% to 90% of which appear only once. The specimen was PBMCs. The chain recombines TRBV27 with TRBJ1-2; D is perhaps TRBD1 (5 bases). This receptor was identified in a human donor in good health. In nucleotides, the CDR3 is TGTGCCAGCAGCCCAAATGTAGGGGCCTTGTTACGGGGGGATGGCTACACCTTC. Protein product: CASSPNVGALLRGDGYTF.